This T cell receptor (beta chain) was identified during a study of human T cells and chemical hapten exposure. V lost 6 bases and J lost 5; bases outside the gene matches: 7. Per germline, CDR1 MNHEY and CDR2 SVGAGI. The CDR3 runs 14 residues. TCRdb re-called the RACE reads with MiXCR, one entry per CDR3 protein. The sample has under 450,000 distinct CDR3 sequences, 4% to 5.5% seen once. In this sample, this clonotype turned up many times. Time point of the sample: patch test 1, 2 weeks after DPC sensitization. Treatment meaning: therapeutic diphenylcyclopropenone sensitization with weekly scalp DPC. The sequences come from whole blood, collected in connection with sensitization to the hapten diphenylcyclopropenone (DPC). This TCR came from a woman between 50 and 59 years old with alopecia areata. Some clones in this sample may be carry-over from other donors' samples. This rearrangement joins TRBV6-5 to TRBJ1-2; TRBD1 matches at 9 bases. The CDR3 nucleotides are TGTGCCAGCAGGACGGACAGGGGCTCTTATGGCTACACCTTC. Protein sequence: CASRTDRGSYGYTF.